Each of the 4 T cell receptor beta chains below was sequenced from the same sample in a study of blood T cell repertoires in COVID-19. Here immunoSEQ multiplex PCR was the method, and the copy in TCRdb shows in-frame clones only, minus some. The sample has 60,000 to 70,000 clones, roughly 85% seen once. Material for sequencing was peripheral blood. Receptors originate from an older woman with acute or convalescent COVID-19.

The genes are TRBV5-6 and TRBJ2-5, with a tentative D call TRBD2 (6 bases). CDR1 SGHDT and CDR2 YYEEEE come from the germline V gene. There are 14 residues in the CDR3. The germline V and J ends were trimmed by 0 bases and 0 bases, with 6 bases remaining between them. The CDR3 region has the DNA TGTGCCAGCAGCTTGGGGACTAACCAAGAGACCCAGTACTTC. Encoded protein: CASSLGTNQETQYF. The full variable domain, its missing parts supplied by reference TRBV5-6 and TRBJ2-5, is DAGVTQSPTHLIKTRGQQVTLRCSPKSGHDTVSWYQQALGQGPQFIFQYYEEEERQRGNFPDRFSGHQFPNYSSELNVNALLLGDSALYLCASSLGTNQETQYFGPGTRLLVL.

This sequence joins TRBV27 and TRBJ1-6; TRBD1 agrees at 11 bases. Germline CDR1 reads MNHEY; CDR2 reads SMNVEV (reference sequence). The CDR3 has 19 residues. Unmatched junction bases numbered 10, after V lost 6 bases and J lost 0 bases. DNA of the CDR3: TGTGCCAGCAGCCGGGGACAGGGGGGGATCAGCTCCTATAATTCACCCCTCCACTTT. Residues: CASSRGQGGISSYNSPLHF.

This chain uses TRBV2 with TRBJ1-1; D ambiguous. The V end lost 7 bases, the J end lost 2 bases, and 14 bases lay between the germline ends. This CDR3 comprises 14 residues. Per germline, CDR1 SNHLY and CDR2 FYNNEI. The DNA for the CDR3 is TGTGCCAGCACTACTAACCTGGTTAACACTGAAGCTTTCTTT. This gives the protein CASTTNLVNTEAFF.

The rearrangement joins TRBV6-6 to TRBJ2-1; 8 bases map to TRBD2. CDR3 length: 14 residues. Germline trimming cut 7 bases from V and 3 bases from J; bases unmatched to any gene: 5. From germline, CDR1 is MNHNY and CDR2 SVGAGI (reference sequence). CDR3 loop: CASTLAGFYNEQFF. CDR3 bases: TGTGCCAGCACATTAGCGGGGTTCTACAATGAGCAGTTCTTC.